This passage covers 21 T cell receptor beta chains from one sample sequenced in a study of graft-versus-host responses after intestinal transplantation. Clones were read by immunoSEQ multiplex PCR, and TCRdb kept only the in-frame ones, dropping some. The repertoire holds about 97,000 clones, with under 95% as singletons. The antigens these receptors bind are not known. The sample in question was unstimulated CD8+ T cells sorted from spleen or lymph node cells, obtained before transplant. Receptor source: a human donor who was the organ donor for an intestinal transplant.

The chain couples TRBV6-5 to TRBJ1-2; TRBD1 matches at 9 bases. The length of the CDR3 is 13 residues. V lost 9 bases and J lost 4; bases outside the gene matches: 6. In germline, CDR1 is MNHEY, CDR2 SVGAGI. The CDR3 DNA is TGTGCCAGTCTTGGACAGGGGCCCTATGGCTACACCTTC. As protein: CASLGQGPYGYTF.

The rearrangement joins TRBV7-9 to TRBJ2-7; 9 bases are a match to TRBD1. This CDR3 has 12 amino acids. J lost 6 bases, V lost 6 bases, and 3 bases had no gene match. From germline, CDR1 is SEHNR and CDR2 FQNEAQ (reference sequence). The CDR3 spells CASRKTGGEQYF. The CDR3, as DNA: TGTGCCAGCAGAAAGACAGGGGGCGAGCAGTACTTC.

The chain is built from TRBV13 and TRBJ2-7; 8 nucleotides agree with TRBD2. V trimming: 5 bases; J trimming: 6 bases; junction bases outside the gene matches: 9. Germline V lookup: CDR1 PRHDT, CDR2 FYEKMQ (reference sequence). The CDR3 is 14 residues long. This CDR3 reads CASSGLAGTGEQYF. The DNA of the CDR3 is TGTGCCAGCAGCGGGTTAGCGGGAACGGGCGAGCAGTACTTC. Together with reference TRBV13 and TRBJ2-7, the CDR3 gives the full variable domain: AAGVIQSPRHLIKEKRETATLKCYPIPRHDTVYWYQQGPGQDPQFLISFYEKMQSDKGSIPDRFSAQQFSDYHSELNMSSLELGDSALYFCASSGLAGTGEQYFGPGTRLTVT.

This sequence joins TRBV6-1 and TRBJ2-7; 8 bases align to TRBD1. The CDR3 sequence is 15 residues long. Trimming at V came to 4 bases and at J to 7 bases, leaving 12 bases not matched to a gene. CDR1 and CDR2 from the germline V gene are MNHNS and SASEGT. The CDR3 region is CASSVWDRWLIEQYF. CDR3 nucleotides: TGTGCCAGCAGTGTCTGGGACAGGTGGTTGATTGAGCAGTACTTC.

This clone came up once. The rearrangement links TRBV30 to TRBJ2-3; D is unclear. CDR3 size: 14 residues. CDR1 and CDR2 from the germline V gene are GTSNPN and SVGIG (reference sequence). V was clipped by 2 bases and J by 5 bases, with 14 bases between them. In nucleotides, the CDR3 is TGTGCCTGGAGTTTACAGACCTATGGAGATACGCAGTATTTT. This codes for CAWSLQTYGDTQYF. The complete variable domain, with remaining parts taken from reference TRBV30 and TRBJ2-3, reads SQTIHQWPATLVQPVGSPLSLECTVEGTSNPNLYWYRQAAGRGLQLLFYSVGIGQISSEVPQNLSASRPQDRQFILSSKKLLLSDSGFYLCAWSLQTYGDTQYFGPGTRLTVL.

The chain recombines TRBV4-1 with TRBJ2-7, with TRBD1 as a possible D gene (5 bases). The CDR3 totals 15 residues. V gave up 4 bases and J gave up 2 bases, with 15 bases separating them. Germline-derived CDR1 and CDR2 are MGHRA and YSYEKL. The CDR3 sequence is CASSPQWGGTYEQYF. CDR3 nucleotides: TGCGCCAGCAGCCCCCAATGGGGCGGAACCTACGAGCAGTACTTC.

The chain is built from TRBV20-1 and TRBJ2-1; D remains ambiguous. Germline V lookup: CDR1 DFQATT, CDR2 SNEGSKA (reference sequence). The CDR3 extends over 11 amino acids. CDR3 bases: TGCAGCCCGGGCTCCTACAATGAGCAGTTCTTC. It is translated as CSPGSYNEQFF.

The rearrangement joins TRBV9 to TRBJ2-7, with 9 bases fitting TRBD1. Trimming removed 4 bases from V and 0 bases from J; junction bases left unmatched: 11. Germline-derived CDR1 and CDR2 are SGDLS and YYNGEE. The CDR3 totals 17 residues. The CDR3 nucleotides read TGTGCCAGCAGCTTGAATCCGGGACAGGGTAACTCCTACGAGCAGTACTTC. Translating it yields CASSLNPGQGNSYEQYF. Drawing the rest from reference TRBV9 and TRBJ2-7, the complete variable domain is DSGVTQTPKHLITATGQRVTLRCSPRSGDLSVYWYQQSLDQGLQFLIQYYNGEERAKGNILERFSAQQFPDLHSELNLSSLELGDSALYFCASSLNPGQGNSYEQYFGPGTRLTVT.

The CDR3 reads CASSEKQGYMNTEAFF. The CDR3 DNA follows: TGTGCCAGCAGCGAGAAACAGGGGTATATGAACACTGAAGCTTTCTTT. This rearrangement joins TRBV27 to TRBJ1-1; 7 bases map to TRBD1. The germline gives CDR1 MNHEY, CDR2 SMNVEV (reference sequence). The CDR3 length is 16 residues. With 6 bases clipped from V and 0 bases from J, the junction kept 10 bases outside the gene matches.

The V and J genes are TRBV7-6 and TRBJ2-5; 7 positions agree with TRBD2. This CDR3 region has 17 residues. The germline V gene has CDR1 SGHVS and CDR2 FNYEAQ. The ends lost 4 bases at V and 5 bases at J; junction bases unmatched: 16. The CDR3 coding sequence is TGTGCCAGCAGCTCCCTGTCCGGGAGGCGAGACGGGGAGACCCAGTACTTC. As protein: CASSSLSGRRDGETQYF.

The rearrangement links TRBV14 to TRBJ1-5; TRBD1 matches 7 bases. The CDR3 has 18 residues. Unmatched junction bases numbered 17, after V lost 3 bases and J lost 6 bases. From germline, CDR1 is SGHDN and CDR2 FVKESK. CDR3 loop: CASSHEIVDRSIRQPQHF. The CDR3 DNA sequence: TGTGCCAGCAGCCACGAAATAGTGGACAGGTCTATACGTCAGCCCCAGCATTTT.

The chain links TRBV7-9 to TRBJ1-2; possible D gene TRBD1, 6 bases. V was clipped by 5 bases and J by 6 bases, with 16 bases between them. The CDR3 extends over 14 amino acids. Looked up from germline, CDR1 is SEHNR and CDR2 is FQNEAQ (reference sequence). The CDR3 sequence: CASSPAGALHGYTF. As DNA, the CDR3 is TGTGCCAGCAGCCCGGCAGGGGCCCTACATGGCTACACCTTC.

V usage is TRBV6-1 and J usage is TRBJ2-2; TRBD2 agrees at 7 bases. Trimming took 6 bases from V and 5 from J; bases not matched to a gene: 9. The CDR3 extends over 15 amino acids. The germline CDR1 and CDR2 sequences are MNHNS and SASEGT. Here the CDR3 DNA reads TGTGCCAGCAGCGATGCGGGAGTATGGACCGGGGAGCTGTTTTTT. Its protein is CASSDAGVWTGELFF.

This rearrangement joins TRBV28 to TRBJ2-3, with 9 nucleotides matching TRBD1. This CDR3 spans 18 amino acids. Trimming cost V 1 base and J 1 base; bases outside gene matches: 9. Germline values: CDR1 MDHEN, CDR2 SYDVKM. CDR3: CASSLYRGRDRGTDTQYF. The DNA for the CDR3 is TGTGCCAGCAGTTTATATAGAGGGCGGGACAGGGGCACAGATACGCAGTATTTT.

The rearrangement joins TRBV9 to TRBJ2-1; a weak D match, TRBD2 (6 bases). This CDR3 spans 13 amino acids. V dropped 8 bases and J dropped 7 bases, with 16 bases sitting between them. Germline assignment: CDR1 SGDLS and CDR2 YYNGEE. The DNA of the CDR3 is TGTGCCAGTCGACAAGCGGGCGGGAATGAGCAGTTCTTC. Its translation: CASRQAGGNEQFF.

The chain is built from TRBV19 and TRBJ2-7; TRBD2 is a possible D gene (6 bases). The V gene lost 5 bases and the J gene lost 5 bases, with 13 bases spanning the gap. CDR3 length: 13 amino acids. Germline V gene lookup returns CDR1 LNHDA and CDR2 SQIVND (reference sequence). The CDR3 protein is CASSPRGSDEQYF. The DNA for the CDR3 is TGTGCCAGTAGTCCCCGGGGGAGCGACGAGCAGTACTTC.

The CDR3 DNA is TGTGCCAGCAGTTCCCATAGCGGGAGCTCCTACAATGAGCAGTTCTTC. This sequence encodes CASSSHSGSSYNEQFF. The chain employs TRBV28 and TRBJ2-1, with TRBD2 identical over 9 bases. This CDR3 has 16 amino acids. The V and J ends lost 4 bases and 0 bases, in that order; junction bases with no gene match: 4. Germline-derived CDR1 and CDR2 are MDHEN and SYDVKM.

This clone came up once. The chain employs TRBV7-9 and TRBJ2-3; D gene uncertain. The CDR3 loop spans 12 amino acids. The germline gives CDR1 SEHNR, CDR2 FQNEAQ (reference sequence). V dropped 4 bases and J dropped 6 bases, with 8 bases sitting between them. Here the CDR3 reads CASSSSFDTQYF. DNA of the CDR3: TGTGCCAGCAGCTCTAGTTTTGATACGCAGTATTTT. Full variable domain (rest looked up from reference TRBV7-9 and TRBJ2-3): DTGVSQNPRHKITKRGQNVTFRCDPISEHNRLYWYRQTLGQGPEFLTYFQNEAQLEKSRLLSDRFSAERPKGSFSTLEIQRTEQGDSAMYLCASSSSFDTQYFGPGTRLTVL.

The genes are TRBV20-1 and TRBJ2-5; tentative D call: TRBD2 (7 bases). The CDR3 has 11 amino acids. Germline V gene sequence: CDR1 DFQATT, CDR2 SNEGSKA (reference sequence). The CDR3 sequence is CSSGGRGTQYF. CDR3 in DNA: TGCAGCTCCGGGGGGCGGGGGACCCAGTACTTC.

CDR3 nucleotides: TGCGCCAGCAGCCCGGAAGGGACAGGGGACGCCGGGGAGCTGTTTTTT. Residues: CASSPEGTGDAGELFF. This chain links TRBV5-1 with TRBJ2-2, with TRBD1 matching over 10 bases. This CDR3 is built from 16 residues. Germline V gene sequence: CDR1 SGHRS, CDR2 YFSETQ. Unmatched junction bases numbered 9, after V lost 4 bases and J lost 6 bases.

The chain employs TRBV19 and TRBJ2-2; D call uncertain. Germline V gene data show CDR1 as LNHDA and CDR2 as SQIVND (reference sequence). The CDR3 consists of 15 residues. Trimming took 6 bases from V and 0 from J, leaving 11 bases between them. The CDR3 DNA is TGTGCCAGTAGCCCTAGGTTGACGAACACCGGGGAGCTGTTTTTT. Translating it yields CASSPRLTNTGELFF.